This TCR beta chain was recorded in a study of cytomegalovirus exposure and HLA in healthy donors. About the study: Genetic ancestry analysis placed about 84% of the 400 or so donors that were genotyped in the Caucasian-associated cluster.

Looked up from germline, CDR1 is SGHTA and CDR2 is FQGNSA. V lost 0 bases and J lost 3, with 16 bases in between. The CDR3 has 17 amino acids. In the PCR, 60 Vbeta and 13 Jbeta primers were used. The protocol was immunoSEQ multiplex PCR, while the TCRdb copy is restricted to in-frame clones and leaves out a portion. This sample has around 170,000 clones; around 82% occur once, and the top ten carry 5.7%. This clone was seen a handful of times. This TCR came from a man between 35 and 55 years old in good health and CMV-seronegative. The gene calls are TRBV7-2 and TRBJ2-3; D may be TRBD2 (5 bases). The source material was PBMCs. The CDR3, as DNA: TGTGCCAGCAGCTTAGCCGAGGTTGTGGGAGAAACAGATACGCAGTATTTT. Its protein product is CASSLAEVVGETDTQYF. Combining the CDR3 with reference TRBV7-2 and TRBJ2-3 gives the whole variable domain GAGVSQSPSNKVTEKGKDVELRCDPISGHTALYWYRQSLGQGLEFLIYFQGNSAPDKSGLPSDRFSAERTGGSVSTLTIQRTQQEDSAVYLCASSLAEVVGETDTQYFGPGTRLTVL.